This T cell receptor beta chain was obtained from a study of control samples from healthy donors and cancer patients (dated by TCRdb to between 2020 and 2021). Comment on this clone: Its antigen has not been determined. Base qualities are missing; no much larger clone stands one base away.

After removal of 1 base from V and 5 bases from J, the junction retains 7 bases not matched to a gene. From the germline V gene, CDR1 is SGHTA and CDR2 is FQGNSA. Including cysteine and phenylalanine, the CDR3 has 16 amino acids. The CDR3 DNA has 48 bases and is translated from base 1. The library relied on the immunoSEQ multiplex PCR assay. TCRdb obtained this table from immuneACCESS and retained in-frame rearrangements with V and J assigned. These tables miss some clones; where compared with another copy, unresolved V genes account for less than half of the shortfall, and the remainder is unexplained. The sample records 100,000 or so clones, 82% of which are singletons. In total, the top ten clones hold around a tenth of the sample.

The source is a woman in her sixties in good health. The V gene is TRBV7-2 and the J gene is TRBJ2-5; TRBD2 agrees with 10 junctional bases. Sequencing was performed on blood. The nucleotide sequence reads TGTGCCAGCAGCTTAGTGGCTAGCGGGGGACGGGAGACCCAGTACTTC. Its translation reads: CASSLVASGGRETQYF.